This T cell receptor beta chain was sequenced during a study of identical twins. A note on this clonotype: Its target is unknown.

CDR3 length: 17 amino acids. V lost 4 bases and J lost 0; bases outside the gene matches: 7. Healthy Caucasians were all of the donors. TCRdb re-called the 5' RACE reads through MiXCR, storing one row per CDR3 protein. The sample holds about 1.7 million distinct CDR3 sequences; about 30% are singletons and the top ten take around 0.25%. General study results and limits: The study based its conclusions on cross-sectional statistical analysis and did not follow the same donors. There was an excess of low generation probability in the out-of-frame alpha sequences that twins shared.

Sequences were obtained from cord blood. This sequence joins TRBV12-3 or TRBV12-4 and TRBJ2-1, with 9 bases fitting TRBD2. The clonotype comes from a newborn girl in good health. The CDR3 region has the DNA TGTGCCAGCAGTTCGATAGCGGGGGACCCCTCCTACAATGAGCAGTTCTTC. This gives the protein CASSSIAGDPSYNEQFF.